This paragraph covers one T cell receptor beta chain sequence. Its antigen is unknown. The donors, aged roughly 6 to 95, were healthy Caucasians from Russia. The authors isolated at least 6 million PBMCs per sample. The entry originates in a study of blood T cells in healthy people across ages. Study conclusions and caveats: CMV status of donors was not determined, possibly confounding expanded clonotype changes. It was held that the diversity estimates obtained from one million T cells were underestimates.

V was shortened by 4 bases and J by 3 bases, with 13 bases between the two germline ends. The CDR3 runs 14 residues. Germline assignment: CDR1 SGDLS and CDR2 YYNGEE. A second PCR, run for roughly 7 to 12 cycles, used a sample-barcoded 5' primer plus a J-beta primer mix. From the 5' RACE reads, TCRdb called clonotypes with MiXCR, one entry per CDR3 protein. The sample holds about 900,000 distinct CDR3 sequences, roughly 43% seen once. The sequenced material came from blood. The rearrangement joins TRBV9 to TRBJ2-5; either TRBD1 or TRBD2 may supply D (6 bases each). The receptor's source is a man under 40 in good health. The CDR3 DNA follows: TGTGCCAGCAGCTCCAGGGGACTCGAAGAGACCCAGTACTTC. Encoded protein: CASSSRGLEETQYF.